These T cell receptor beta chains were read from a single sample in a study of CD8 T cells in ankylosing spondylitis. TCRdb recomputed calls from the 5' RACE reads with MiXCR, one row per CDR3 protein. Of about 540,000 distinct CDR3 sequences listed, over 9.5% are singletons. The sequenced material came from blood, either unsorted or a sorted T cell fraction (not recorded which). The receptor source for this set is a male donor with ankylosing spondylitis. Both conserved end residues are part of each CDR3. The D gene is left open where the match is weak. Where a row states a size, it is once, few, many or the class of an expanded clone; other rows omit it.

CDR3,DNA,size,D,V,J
CASSHTQGQPQHF,TGTGCCAGCAGCCACACGCAGGGACAGCCCCAGCATTTT,few,-,TRBV5-6,TRBJ1-5
CASSSLRGQEKGGQPQHF,TGTGCCAGCAGCTCTCTAAGGGGACAGGAAAAAGGAGGGCAGCCCCAGCATTTT,-,TRBD1,TRBV7-8,TRBJ1-5
CASTFRLRDSDSYTF,TGTGCCAGCACTTTCAGGCTCCGGGACAGCGATAGCTACACCTTC,few,TRBD1,TRBV6-5,TRBJ1-2
CASSLAHRGRNEQFF,TGTGCCAGCAGCTTAGCACATAGGGGACGCAATGAGCAGTTCTTC,-,-,TRBV7-8,TRBJ2-1
CASSSMYQETQYF,TGTGCCAGCAGTTCCATGTACCAAGAGACCCAGTACTTC,-,-,TRBV12-3/TRBV12-4,TRBJ2-5
CASSRLSRTESYNEQFF,TGCGCCAGCAGCCGACTCTCAAGGACAGAGTCCTACAATGAGCAGTTCTTC,-,-,TRBV5-1,TRBJ2-1
CSVLAVATNEKLFF,TGCAGCGTACTAGCCGTCGCAACTAATGAAAAACTGTTTTTT,-,-,TRBV29-1,TRBJ1-4
CASSIASGSYTDTQYF,TGTGCCAGCTCAATTGCTAGCGGTTCGTACACAGATACGCAGTATTTT,few,TRBD2,TRBV18,TRBJ2-3
CASSLEPSGSLDTQYF,TGCGCCAGCAGCTTGGAGCCTAGCGGGAGCTTGGATACGCAGTATTTT,few,TRBD2,TRBV5-1,TRBJ2-3
CSVQKGSPAAEAFF,TGCAGCGTCCAAAAGGGGTCTCCGGCGGCTGAAGCTTTCTTT,few,-,TRBV29-1,TRBJ1-1
CASSHPGLAMSTDTQYF,TGTGCCAGCAGCCATCCGGGACTAGCGATGAGCACAGATACGCAGTATTTT,-,TRBD2,TRBV7-9,TRBJ2-3
CAIRSGLRTDTQYF,TGTGCCATCAGAAGCGGTCTCCGCACAGATACGCAGTATTTT,few,-,TRBV10-3,TRBJ2-3
CSAYQGFATNEKLFF,TGCAGTGCTTATCAGGGGTTTGCAACTAATGAAAAACTGTTTTTT,many,-,TRBV20-1,TRBJ1-4
CASRVSYEQYF,TGTGCCAGCAGGGTCTCCTACGAGCAGTACTTC,many,-,TRBV6-1,TRBJ2-7
CAWRGAGGSETQYF,TGTGCCTGGAGAGGGGCAGGGGGAAGCGAGACCCAGTACTTC,-,TRBD1,TRBV30,TRBJ2-5
CASSLDYSNTGELFF,TGCGCCAGCAGCTTGGATTACTCGAACACCGGGGAGCTGTTTTTT,many,-,TRBV5-1,TRBJ2-2
CATSVLTADEETQYF,TGTGCCACCAGTGTCCTCACCGCGGATGAGGAGACCCAGTACTTC,few,-,TRBV24-1,TRBJ2-5
CASSPGGAAGYTF,TGTGCCAGCAGTCCAGGGGGCGCGGCTGGCTACACCTTC,-,TRBD1,TRBV12-3/TRBV12-4,TRBJ1-2
CASRLLGGANVLTF,TGTGCCAGCAGACTCTTGGGCGGGGCCAACGTCCTGACTTTC,few,-,TRBV12-3/TRBV12-4,TRBJ2-6
CASSRRRERVEQYF,TGTGCCAGCAGCCGTCGGCGGGAGAGGGTAGAGCAGTACTTC,-,TRBD2,TRBV14,TRBJ2-7
CSARSASGRNWDTQYF,TGCAGTGCTAGATCGGCTAGCGGGCGTAATTGGGATACGCAGTATTTT,-,TRBD2,TRBV20-1,TRBJ2-3
CASSPHGTGTLGPIYEQYF,TGTGCCAGCAGCCCCCACGGTACAGGGACCCTCGGGCCCATCTACGAGCAGTACTTC,few,-,TRBV27,TRBJ2-7
CASSYGAGGTEAFF,TGTGCCAGCAGCTACGGGGCTGGGGGGACTGAAGCTTTCTTT,-,-,TRBV7-9,TRBJ1-1
CASSSRVQGGFSYNEQFF,TGTGCCAGCAGCTCACGTGTCCAGGGGGGATTTTCCTACAATGAGCAGTTCTTC,few,-,TRBV11-2,TRBJ2-1
CASSSGGRGEAFF,TGTGCCAGCAGCAGCGGCGGGCGAGGTGAAGCTTTCTTT,few,-,TRBV3-1,TRBJ1-1